The present T cell receptor beta chain was sequenced within a study of Ad26.COV2.S vaccination and SARS-CoV-2 variants. Whole-study context: Intramuscular Ad26.COV2.S doses were given once or twice, 56 days apart.

Between the trimmed V and J ends, which lost 4 bases and 3 bases, there was a span of 8 bases. Germline assignment: CDR1 MRHNA and CDR2 SNTAGT. The CDR3 covers 13 residues. As regards this clone: Its target is not known.

Assay used: immunoSEQ multiplex PCR; TCRdb lists only in-frame clones, some missing. The top ten clones hold 1.5% to 2% of a sample with over 400,000 clones, approximately 92% of them seen once. Overall study results and limits: Recipients of either vaccine or placebo displayed similar breadth of non-spike TCRs.

Treatment indicated: some 19 received Ad26.COV2.S at low or high dose, single or two shots; several received placebo; per-sample allocation not given. Sampling took place 63 days after the first vaccine or placebo injection. The sample here was peripheral blood, taken in a trial of Ad26.COV2.S vaccine versus placebo. The receptor was derived from a person between 18 and 60 years old who received the Ad26.COV2.S COVID-19 vaccine or a placebo. This rearrangement joins TRBV6-4 to TRBJ2-3; TRBD1 or TRBD2 may be the D gene (5 bases each). The CDR3 here is CASSVGETDTQYF. The DNA for the CDR3 is TGTGCCAGCAGTGTAGGGGAGACAGATACGCAGTATTTT.